The rows below give T cell receptor beta chains drawn from one sample of a study of T cell changes during pregnancy in multiple sclerosis. The assay was immunoSEQ multiplex PCR, and TCRdb's table has in-frame clones only and misses some. The table has tens of thousands of clones, just over 90% seen once. The material sequenced was CD4+ T cells from peripheral blood mononuclear cells, taken in the third trimester of pregnancy. These receptors originate from a female donor with multiple sclerosis, enrolled in a pregnancy study. Both conserved end residues are trimmed from each CDR3.

CDR3: ASSMVGRGGADTQY
J: TRBJ2-3
V: TRBV19

CDR3: ASSYSFDNRAAELF
J: TRBJ2-2
V: TRBV6-5

CDR3: ASSSGQGAGQPQH
J: TRBJ1-5
V: TRBV7-6

CDR3: ASSLLGQGAQY
J: TRBJ2-5
V: TRBV7-2

CDR3: ASSPLGSYEQY
J: TRBJ2-7
V: TRBV18

CDR3: ASSLTRGQSSYNEQF
J: TRBJ2-1
V: TRBV5-4

CDR3: ASSVAQGSPTGELF
J: TRBJ2-2
V: TRBV9

CDR3: ASSFGGVSTDTQY
J: TRBJ2-3
V: TRBV6-5

CDR3: ASSSSGTIAPGEQY
J: TRBJ2-7
V: TRBV7-9

CDR3: ASSFQLAGANEQF
J: TRBJ2-1
V: TRBV7-2

CDR3: ASSEGGLGLAETQF
J: TRBJ2-1
V: TRBV2

CDR3: ASSSRVDTEAF
J: TRBJ1-1
V: TRBV5-1

CDR3: ATTGISTEAF
J: TRBJ1-1
V: TRBV15

CDR3: ASSRTGRQF
J: TRBJ2-1
V: TRBV6-1

CDR3: ASSLEHLAWAEQY
J: TRBJ2-7
V: TRBV5-5

CDR3: ASSPFAETPRN
J: TRBJ2-7
V: TRBV5-1

CDR3: SVEFWGGGTEAF
J: TRBJ1-1
V: TRBV29-1

CDR3: ASSPPTRGSGRVYEQF
J: TRBJ2-1
V: TRBV18